The 11 T cell receptor beta chains below all came from one sample that was sequenced in a study of early T cells in non-severe SARS-CoV-2 infection. TCRdb processed the 5' RACE reads anew with MiXCR; each CDR3 protein has one entry. The sample yields approximately 68,000 distinct CDR3 sequences, roughly 9.1% seen once. The sequenced sample was whole blood, obtained at baseline. Receptors originate from an adult who was a healthcare worker with PCR-confirmed SARS-CoV-2 infection or an uninfected control (not recorded which).

This clonotype occurred a few times. V is TRBV7-9 and J is TRBJ1-4; no clear D. The germline V and J ends were trimmed by 6 bases and 4 bases, with 12 bases remaining between them. Germline CDR1 and CDR2: SEHNR and FQNEAQ (reference sequence). The CDR3 consists of 14 residues. The CDR3 bases are TGTGCCAGCAGTTACTCAGGAAATAATGAAAAACTGTTTTTT. Protein: CASSYSGNNEKLFF.

The table lists this clonotype with a few counts. This sequence joins TRBV6-4 and TRBJ2-5; D is uncertain. The CDR3 contains 13 residues. Per germline, CDR1 MRHNA and CDR2 SNTAGT. V lost 3 bases to trimming and J lost 7 bases, with 12 bases between them. This CDR3 is CASSEDARATQYF. CDR3 coding DNA: TGTGCCAGCAGTGAAGATGCTCGGGCGACCCAGTACTTC.

This clonotype occurred a few times. V usage is TRBV7-2 and J usage is TRBJ2-7, with D perhaps assigned TRBD1 or TRBD2 (5 bases each). This CDR3 spans 14 amino acids. Germline-derived CDR1 and CDR2 are SGHTA and FQGNSA. The V and J ends lost 2 bases and 2 bases respectively, with 10 bases between them. The CDR3 DNA reads TGTGCCAGCAGCTTATCGGGACGAACCTACGAGCAGTACTTC. It encodes CASSLSGRTYEQYF.

This clonotype was found many times. The chain is built from TRBV10-2 and TRBJ1-3; D is perhaps TRBD1 (5 bases). V lost 10 bases, J lost 3 bases, and 28 bases lay in between. Germline CDR1 WSHSY, CDR2 SAAADI. The CDR3 has 18 amino acids. CDR3: CATPPPTATRNLGNTIYF. DNA of the CDR3: TGCGCCACCCCTCCGCCGACAGCCACTAGAAACCTTGGAAACACCATATATTTT.

The chain has TRBV20-1 and TRBJ2-1; possible D gene TRBD1, 5 bases. This CDR3 has 17 amino acids. Deletions cut 0 bases from V and 0 bases from J, with 15 bases between. Germline V gives CDR1 DFQATT, CDR2 SNEGSKA (reference sequence). The DNA for the CDR3 is TGCAGTGCTAGAGACTGGAAACAGGCCAGCTCCTACAATGAGCAGTTCTTC. Encoded protein: CSARDWKQASSYNEQFF.

Only a few counts were recorded for this clonotype. This chain joins TRBV20-1 and TRBJ2-7, with TRBD1 matching 8 bases. CDR3 length: 12 amino acids. V was clipped by 6 bases and J by 6 bases; unmatched bases: 7. Germline loops: CDR1 DFQATT, CDR2 SNEGSKA (reference sequence). CDR3 sequence (DNA): TGCAGTGCCCTTGTCACAGGGGGCGAGCAGTACTTC. Translated: CSALVTGGEQYF.

In the case of this clonotype: One end of the junction is discordant with germline, which a read error may explain. V gene TRBV7-2 combines with J gene TRBJ2-1; 7 positions agree with TRBD1. CDR1 is SGHTA and CDR2 is FQGNSA in the germline V gene. CDR3 length: 15 amino acids. CDR3 region: CASGLQGTPYNEQFF. DNA for the CDR3: TGTGCCAGCGGCTTACAGGGGACCCCCTACAATGAGCAGTTCTTC. Together with reference TRBV7-2 and TRBJ2-1, the CDR3 gives the full variable domain: GAGVSQSPSNKVTEKGKDVELRCDPISGHTALYWYRQSLGQGLEFLIYFQGNSAPDKSGLPSDRFSAERTGGSVSTLTIQRTQQEDSAVYLCASGLQGTPYNEQFFGPGTRLTVL.

This clonotype was found a few times. J is TRBJ2-3 and V is TRBV27; D is perhaps TRBD2 (5 bases). This CDR3 has 15 amino acids. Germline lookup yields CDR1 MNHEY and CDR2 SMNVEV (reference sequence). The germline V and J ends were trimmed by 3 bases and 4 bases, with 14 bases remaining between them. The CDR3 DNA reads TGTGCCAGCAGTTTCCAACACCCCGGGGCAGATACGCAGTATTTT. This sequence encodes CASSFQHPGADTQYF.

The chain recombines TRBV12-3 or TRBV12-4 with TRBJ1-2, with unresolved D. Trimming left V 6 bases short and J 4 bases short, with 9 bases between. The CDR3 is 12 residues long. The CDR3 nucleotides are TGTGCCAGCAGCCCCAGCCCCTATGGCTACACCTTC. This codes for CASSPSPYGYTF.

This clonotype appeared many times. The chain is built from TRBV7-3 and TRBJ2-2; the match to TRBD1 covers 8 bases. J was trimmed by 2 bases and V by 5 bases; bases with no gene match: 7. Per germline, CDR1 SGHTA and CDR2 FQGTGA. This CDR3 is built from 16 residues. The CDR3 spells CASSLGGQANTGELFF. The CDR3 DNA reads TGTGCCAGCAGCCTAGGGGGACAGGCTAACACCGGGGAGCTGTTTTTT.

The sample holds many counts of this clonotype. This chain uses TRBV20-1 with TRBJ1-3; D remains unclear. V lost 5 bases and J lost 4, with 9 bases in between. CDR3 length: 12 residues. CDR1 and CDR2 from the germline V gene are DFQATT and SNEGSKA (reference sequence). The CDR3 sequence is CSAVGVGNTIYF. DNA for the CDR3: TGCAGTGCTGTCGGCGTCGGAAACACCATATATTTT.